Here is one T cell receptor (beta chain) with its context. The table lists this clone with a few counts. Its cognate antigen has yet to be identified. No clone much larger than this one lies a single base away; base qualities are absent. The sample comes from a study of beta chain features in type 1 diabetes listed by TCRdb under 2018. As for the study more broadly: Mean age, gender distribution, total cell number and subset yield did not differ between patients and healthy donors. In the study, recently diagnosed type 1 diabetes patients and matched healthy donors were compared on the TCRB repertoires of their sorted circulating CD4+ T cell subsets. A total of roughly 99 million sorted cells were examined across all samples, and the number of cells per subset was strongly correlated with RNA yield. Regulatory and stem cell-like memory subsets were isolated from only 8 patients and about 8 healthy donors, whereas naive and central memory subsets came from all 30 or so donors. The paper's findings and limits, for the study overall: Because the HLA sub-analyses included only small numbers of individuals, any influence of HLA type on TCRB rearrangement was left unresolved. PCR might favor shorter templates, but patient and control samples were amplified and corrected together, so any skew would affect both groups equally. At VDJ recombination sites, patients with type 1 diabetes made fewer insertions and deleted more nucleotides, a pattern implying thymic rearrangement abnormalities. Because cDNA was sequenced instead of genomic DNA, activated cells with high expression could be over-represented, although the groups did not differ in activation or CD3 levels. In all four CD4+ subsets, TCRB CDR3 length was moderately but significantly shorter in type 1 diabetes patients. Naive, central memory and regulatory TCRB repertoires appeared more similar among patients than among healthy donors.

The CDR3 holds 16 amino acids from the cysteine to the phenylalanine. Only the CDR3 DNA stays, 48 bases, in frame from base 1. According to the germline V gene (reference sequence), CDR1 reads GTSNPN and CDR2 reads SVGIG. After removal of 2 bases from V and 0 bases from J, the junction retains 4 bases not matched to a gene. Each donor gave one peripheral blood draw, averaging around 120 mL, which was collected into heparinised tubes. A BD FACSAria II and a panel including CD45RO, CCR7, CD25, CD127, CD95 and CD27 were used to sort naive, central memory, regulatory and stem cell-like memory CD4+ T cells. Every sorted population had a purity above 95%. PBMCs were separated immediately by Lymphoprep density gradient centrifugation and were stained directly, without being cultured. So that batch effects would be minimized, each experiment stained and sorted samples in pairs, pairing one healthy donor with one patient.

The entire isolated RNA was reverse transcribed using the High Capacity cDNA Reverse Transcription Kit, and thus expressed TCRB transcripts were sequenced. Naive, central memory and regulatory T cell samples underwent deep immunoSEQ sequencing, averaging about 3.57 million total reads per sample. After sorted cells were lysed in RLT buffer, RNA was extracted with DNase-treated RNeasy Micro or Mini kits, with the choice depending on cell number. Each cell subset was processed on its own to prevent cross-contamination, while patient and healthy donor samples were processed together. The immunoSEQ multiplex PCR was used to amplify TCRB sequences from cDNA, generating 87-bp fragments that spanned the CDR3 region. Sequencing of the amplicons was done on the Illumina HiSeq platform. The published analysis was carried out like this. PCR bias was computationally corrected using synthetic template baselines, reads within Hamming distance 2 were collapsed, and singletons that could not be merged were discarded. Reads were aligned against IMGT so that V, D and J genes, CDR3 length and insertions or deletions at six rearrangement sites could be assigned. Within each subset, clonotype counts were normalized to the number of sorted cells before true diversity and Gini coefficients were calculated with the tcR R package. Repertoire sharing was quantified using the overlap coefficient calculated on TCRB nucleotide sequences. Out-of-frame TCRB sequences from naive cells were analyzed as a proxy for the pre-selection repertoire. TCRdb took this table from immuneACCESS and kept in-frame rearrangements with V and J called. Such tables lack part of the clones; where checked against another copy, unresolved V genes explain under half of the gap, and the rest is unexplained. V and J calls and clone size are given by that table; D and trimming were obtained from the DNA. A total of 300,000 to 350,000 clones appear in this sample, approximately 15% of them only once. About 0.015% of the sample lies in the top ten.

The rearrangement joined TRBV30 to TRBJ2-3, and 11 junctional nucleotides match TRBD2. The receptor was derived from a woman between 18 and 29 years old with type 1 diabetes. Sequenced: naive CD4+ T cells from blood. The cell subset or site tag for this specimen amounts to: true naive CD4+ T cells. The DNA is TGTGCCTGGAGTCCGGGACTAGCGGAAAGCACAGATACGCAGTATTTT. The translation is CAWSPGLAESTDTQYF.